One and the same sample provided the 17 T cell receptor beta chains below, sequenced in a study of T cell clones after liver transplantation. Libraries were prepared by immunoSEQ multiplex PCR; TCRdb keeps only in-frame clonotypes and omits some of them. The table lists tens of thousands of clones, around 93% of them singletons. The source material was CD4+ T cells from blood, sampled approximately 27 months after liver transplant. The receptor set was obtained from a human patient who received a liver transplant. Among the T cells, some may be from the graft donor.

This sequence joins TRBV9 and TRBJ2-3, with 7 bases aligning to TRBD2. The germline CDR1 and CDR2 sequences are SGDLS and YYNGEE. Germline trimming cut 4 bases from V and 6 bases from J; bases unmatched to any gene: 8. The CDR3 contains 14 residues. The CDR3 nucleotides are TGTGCCAGCAGCTTAACGCGGGGGACGGATACGCAGTATTTT. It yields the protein CASSLTRGTDTQYF.

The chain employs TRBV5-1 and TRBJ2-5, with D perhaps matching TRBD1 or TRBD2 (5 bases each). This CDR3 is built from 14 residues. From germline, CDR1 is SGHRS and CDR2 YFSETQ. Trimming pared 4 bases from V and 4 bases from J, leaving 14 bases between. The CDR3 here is CASSRDPRGETQYF. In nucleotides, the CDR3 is TGCGCCAGCAGCCGGGACCCACGAGGAGAGACCCAGTACTTC.

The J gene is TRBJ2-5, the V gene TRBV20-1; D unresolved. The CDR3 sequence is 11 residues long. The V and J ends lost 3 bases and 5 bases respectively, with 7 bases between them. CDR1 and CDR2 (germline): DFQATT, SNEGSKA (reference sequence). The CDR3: CSASNWETQYF. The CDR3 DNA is TGCAGTGCTAGTAATTGGGAGACCCAGTACTTC.

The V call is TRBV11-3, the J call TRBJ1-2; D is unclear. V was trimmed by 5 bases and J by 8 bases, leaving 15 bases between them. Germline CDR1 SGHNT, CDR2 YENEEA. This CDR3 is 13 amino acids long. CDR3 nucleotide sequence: TGTGCCAGCAGCCTCGAGACTGAAGACGGCTACACCTTC. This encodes CASSLETEDGYTF.

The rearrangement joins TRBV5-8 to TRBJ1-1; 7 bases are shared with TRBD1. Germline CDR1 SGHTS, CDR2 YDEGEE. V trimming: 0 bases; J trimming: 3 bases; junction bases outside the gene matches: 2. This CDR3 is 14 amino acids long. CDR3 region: CASSLDDRDTEAFF. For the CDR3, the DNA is TGTGCCAGCAGCTTGGACGACAGGGACACTGAAGCTTTCTTT.

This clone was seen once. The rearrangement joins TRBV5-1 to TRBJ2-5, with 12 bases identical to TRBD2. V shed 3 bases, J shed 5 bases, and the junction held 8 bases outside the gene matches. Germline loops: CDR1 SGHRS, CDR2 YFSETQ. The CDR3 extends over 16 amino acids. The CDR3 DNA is TGCGCCAGCAGCTCGGCTAGCGGGAGGGCCGGGGAGACCCAGTACTTC. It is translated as CASSSASGRAGETQYF.

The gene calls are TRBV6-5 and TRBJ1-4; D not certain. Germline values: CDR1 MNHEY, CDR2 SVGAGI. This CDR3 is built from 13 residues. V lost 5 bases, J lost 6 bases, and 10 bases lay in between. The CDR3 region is CASSNFNDEKLFF. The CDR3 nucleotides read TGTGCCAGCAGTAACTTCAATGATGAAAAACTGTTTTTT.

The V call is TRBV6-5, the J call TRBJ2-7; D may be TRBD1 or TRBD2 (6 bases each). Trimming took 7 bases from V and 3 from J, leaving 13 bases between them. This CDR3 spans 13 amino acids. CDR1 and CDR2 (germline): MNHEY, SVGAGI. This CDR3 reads CASKRRGHYEQYF. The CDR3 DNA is TGTGCCAGCAAGAGGCGGGGACACTACGAGCAGTACTTC.

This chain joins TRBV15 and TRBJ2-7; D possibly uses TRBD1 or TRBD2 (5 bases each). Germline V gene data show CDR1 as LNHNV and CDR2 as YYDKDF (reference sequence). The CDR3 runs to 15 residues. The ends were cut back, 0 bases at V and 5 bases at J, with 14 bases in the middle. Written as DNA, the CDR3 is TGTGCCACCAGCAGAGATTTGGGACGGCTTGACGAGCAGTACTTC. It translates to CATSRDLGRLDEQYF. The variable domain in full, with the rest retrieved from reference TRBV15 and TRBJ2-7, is DAMVIQNPRYQVTQFGKPVTLSCSQTLNHNVMYWYQQKSSQAPKLLFHYYDKDFNNEADTPDNFQSRRPNTSFCFLDIRSPGLGDTAMYLCATSRDLGRLDEQYFGPGTRLTVT.

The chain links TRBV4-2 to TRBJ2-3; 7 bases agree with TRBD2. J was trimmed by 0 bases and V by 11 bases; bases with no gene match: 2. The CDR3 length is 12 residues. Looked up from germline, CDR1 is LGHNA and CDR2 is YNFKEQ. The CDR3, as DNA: TGTGCCGTGGGAGGGAGCACAGATACGCAGTATTTT. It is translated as CAVGGSTDTQYF.

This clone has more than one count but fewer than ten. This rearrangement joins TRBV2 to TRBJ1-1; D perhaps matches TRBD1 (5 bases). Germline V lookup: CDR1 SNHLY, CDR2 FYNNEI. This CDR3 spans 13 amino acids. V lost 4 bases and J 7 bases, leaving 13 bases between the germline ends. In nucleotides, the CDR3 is TGTGCCAGCAGTGCGCAGGGAGTGGGTGAAGCTTTCTTT. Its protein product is CASSAQGVGEAFF.

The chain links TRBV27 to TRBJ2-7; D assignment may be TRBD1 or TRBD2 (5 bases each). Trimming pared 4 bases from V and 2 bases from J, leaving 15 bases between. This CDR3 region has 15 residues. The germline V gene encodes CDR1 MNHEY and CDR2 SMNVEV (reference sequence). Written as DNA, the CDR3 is TGTGCCAGCAGTTATGCCGGGACGGTCACCTACGAGCAGTACTTC. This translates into CASSYAGTVTYEQYF.

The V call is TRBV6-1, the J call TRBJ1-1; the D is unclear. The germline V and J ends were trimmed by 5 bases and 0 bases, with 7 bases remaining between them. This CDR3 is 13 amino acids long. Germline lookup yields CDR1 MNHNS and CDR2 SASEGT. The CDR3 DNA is TGTGCCAGCAGTCGTGGGCTGAACACTGAAGCTTTCTTT. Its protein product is CASSRGLNTEAFF.

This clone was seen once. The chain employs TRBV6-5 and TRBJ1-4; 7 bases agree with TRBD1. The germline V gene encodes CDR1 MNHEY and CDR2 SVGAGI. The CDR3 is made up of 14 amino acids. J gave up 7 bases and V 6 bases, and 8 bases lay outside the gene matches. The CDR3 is CASSSTGSTEKLFF. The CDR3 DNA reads TGTGCCAGCAGCTCGACAGGGTCTACTGAAAAACTGTTTTTT.

The CDR3 bases are TGTGCCAGCAGCTTAACGGCTAGCGGTGCTAGCACAGATACGCAGTATTTT. Amino acid sequence: CASSLTASGASTDTQYF. The chain employs TRBV11-2 and TRBJ2-3; 7 bases match TRBD2. The V gene's germline CDR1 is SGHAT and CDR2 FQNNGV. The CDR3 is made up of 17 amino acids. V was pared by 2 bases and J by 0 bases, with 8 bases of the junction left unmatched.

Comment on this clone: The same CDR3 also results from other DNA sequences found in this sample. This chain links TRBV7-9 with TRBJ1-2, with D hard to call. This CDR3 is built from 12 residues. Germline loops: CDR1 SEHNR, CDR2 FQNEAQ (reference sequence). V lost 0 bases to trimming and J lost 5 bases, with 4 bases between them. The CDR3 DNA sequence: TGTGCCAGCAGCTTAGCAGATTATGGCTACACCTTC. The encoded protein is CASSLADYGYTF.

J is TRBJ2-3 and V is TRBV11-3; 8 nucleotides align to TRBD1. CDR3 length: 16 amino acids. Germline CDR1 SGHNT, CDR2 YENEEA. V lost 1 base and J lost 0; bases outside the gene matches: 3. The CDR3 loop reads CASSLGTGISTDTQYF. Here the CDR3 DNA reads TGTGCCAGCAGCTTAGGGACAGGGATCAGCACAGATACGCAGTATTTT.